This TCR beta chain was obtained from a study of molecular identifiers for immune sequencing clone quantification. Study-wide points: Amid roughly 1 million naive cells, spiked Jurkat TCR RNA from one cell was reportedly still detectable. In CMV-specific effectors, clones above 20 copies held over 98% of molecules; naive, under 1%.

The ends lost 3 bases at V and 2 bases at J; junction bases unmatched: 11. Germline lookup yields CDR1 DFQATT and CDR2 SNEGSKA (reference sequence). CDR3 size: 17 residues. Each CDR3 protein gets one entry after TCRdb re-called the PCR reads with MiXCR. The top ten clones hold more than 0.8% of a sample with roughly 320,000 distinct CDR3 sequences, over 20% of them seen once. This clonotype was seen many times. What it binds is not known. In the sort, naive CD8 T cells were defined as CD8+CD4-CCR7+CD45RA+. The material sequenced was naive CD8+ T cells from blood, with Jurkat cell RNA spiked in. Subset: FACS-sorted CD8+CD4-CCR7+CD45RA+ naive T cells. J is TRBJ2-5 and V is TRBV20-1; 11 bases fit TRBD2. This TCR was recovered from a human donor in good health. Some libraries in this study had Jurkat cell RNA spiked in. The CDR3 DNA follows: TGCAGTGCTAGTTCGGGTAGGCTAGCGGGGGGTCAAGAGACCCAGTACTTC. Protein product: CSASSGRLAGGQETQYF.